This T cell receptor (beta chain) is drawn from a study of CD8 T cells in ankylosing spondylitis. This clonotype was seen ten or more times. With molecular barcodes, quantitative 5'-RACE was used to make the TCR beta libraries. TCRdb re-analysed the 5' RACE reads in MiXCR, keeping a single row per CDR3 protein. Counted here are about 140,000 distinct CDR3 sequences, roughly 31% occurring once; the ten biggest clones make up approximately 5.9%. The CDR3 is made up of 13 amino acids. Trimming removed 7 bases from V and 8 bases from J, with 17 bases in between. Germline-derived CDR1 and CDR2 are SGHAT and FQNNGV.

The chain recombines TRBV11-2 with TRBJ1-2; D is perhaps TRBD1 (6 bases). The sample taken for sequencing was synovial fluid, either unsorted or a sorted T cell fraction (not recorded which). The clonotype comes from a male donor with ankylosing spondylitis. The DNA for the CDR3 is TGTGCCAGCACCCCATGGACAGATCCCGGCTACACCTTC. This codes for CASTPWTDPGYTF.